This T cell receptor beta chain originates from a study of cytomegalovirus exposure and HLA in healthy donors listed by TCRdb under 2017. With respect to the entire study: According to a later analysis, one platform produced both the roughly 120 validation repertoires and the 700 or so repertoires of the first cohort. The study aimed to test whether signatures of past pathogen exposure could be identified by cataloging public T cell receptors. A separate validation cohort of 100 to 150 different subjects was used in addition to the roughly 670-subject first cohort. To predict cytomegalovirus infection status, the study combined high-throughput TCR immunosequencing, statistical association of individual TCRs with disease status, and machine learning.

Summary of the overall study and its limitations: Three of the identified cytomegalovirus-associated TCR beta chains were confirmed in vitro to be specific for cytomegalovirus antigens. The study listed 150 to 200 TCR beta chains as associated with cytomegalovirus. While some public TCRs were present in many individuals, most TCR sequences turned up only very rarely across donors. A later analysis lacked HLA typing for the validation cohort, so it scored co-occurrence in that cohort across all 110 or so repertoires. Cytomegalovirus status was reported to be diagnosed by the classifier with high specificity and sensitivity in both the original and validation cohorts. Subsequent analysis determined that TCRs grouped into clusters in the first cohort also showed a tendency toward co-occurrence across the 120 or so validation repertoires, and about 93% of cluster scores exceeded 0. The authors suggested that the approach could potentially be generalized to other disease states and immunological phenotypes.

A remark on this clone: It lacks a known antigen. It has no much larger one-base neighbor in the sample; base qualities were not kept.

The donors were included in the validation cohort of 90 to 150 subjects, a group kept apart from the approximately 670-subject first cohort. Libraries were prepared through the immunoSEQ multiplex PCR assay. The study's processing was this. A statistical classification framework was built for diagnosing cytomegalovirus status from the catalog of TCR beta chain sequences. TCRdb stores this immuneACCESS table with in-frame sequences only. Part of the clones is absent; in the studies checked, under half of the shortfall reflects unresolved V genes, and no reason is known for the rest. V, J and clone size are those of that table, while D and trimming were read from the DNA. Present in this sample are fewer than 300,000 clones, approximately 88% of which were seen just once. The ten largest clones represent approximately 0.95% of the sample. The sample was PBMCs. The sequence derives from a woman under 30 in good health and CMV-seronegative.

The CDR3 amino acid sequence is: CASSLVTKSLYEQYF. The DNA sequence follows: TGTGCCAGCAGCTTAGTGACTAAAAGCCTCTACGAGCAGTACTTC. The rearrangement combines TRBV11-2 with TRBJ2-7, with TRBD2 perhaps the D gene, on 5 matching bases. Reading from cysteine to phenylalanine, the CDR3 counts 15 amino acids. The sequence is cut down to CDR3 DNA, 45 bases in frame from base 1. The germline V gene specifies SGHAT as CDR1 and FQNNGV as CDR2. V is clipped by 1 base and J by 3 bases, and the sequence between their germline boundaries is 13 bases long.